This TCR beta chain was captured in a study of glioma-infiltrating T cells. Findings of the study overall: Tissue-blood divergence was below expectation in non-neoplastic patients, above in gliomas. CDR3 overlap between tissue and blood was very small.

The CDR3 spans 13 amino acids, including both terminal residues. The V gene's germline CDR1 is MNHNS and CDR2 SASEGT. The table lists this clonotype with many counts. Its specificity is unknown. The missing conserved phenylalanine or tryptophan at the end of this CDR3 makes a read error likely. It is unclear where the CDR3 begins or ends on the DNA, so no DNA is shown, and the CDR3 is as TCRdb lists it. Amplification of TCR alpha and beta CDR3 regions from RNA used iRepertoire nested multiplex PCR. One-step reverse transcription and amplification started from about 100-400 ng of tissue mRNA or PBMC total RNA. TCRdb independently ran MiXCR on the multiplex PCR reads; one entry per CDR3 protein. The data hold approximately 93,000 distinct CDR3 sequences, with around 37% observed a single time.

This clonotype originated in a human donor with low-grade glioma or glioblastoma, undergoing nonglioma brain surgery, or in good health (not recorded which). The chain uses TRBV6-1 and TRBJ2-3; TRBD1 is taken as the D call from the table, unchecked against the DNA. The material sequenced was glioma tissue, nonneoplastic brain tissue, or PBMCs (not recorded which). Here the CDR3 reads CASSSSRQGPTLG.